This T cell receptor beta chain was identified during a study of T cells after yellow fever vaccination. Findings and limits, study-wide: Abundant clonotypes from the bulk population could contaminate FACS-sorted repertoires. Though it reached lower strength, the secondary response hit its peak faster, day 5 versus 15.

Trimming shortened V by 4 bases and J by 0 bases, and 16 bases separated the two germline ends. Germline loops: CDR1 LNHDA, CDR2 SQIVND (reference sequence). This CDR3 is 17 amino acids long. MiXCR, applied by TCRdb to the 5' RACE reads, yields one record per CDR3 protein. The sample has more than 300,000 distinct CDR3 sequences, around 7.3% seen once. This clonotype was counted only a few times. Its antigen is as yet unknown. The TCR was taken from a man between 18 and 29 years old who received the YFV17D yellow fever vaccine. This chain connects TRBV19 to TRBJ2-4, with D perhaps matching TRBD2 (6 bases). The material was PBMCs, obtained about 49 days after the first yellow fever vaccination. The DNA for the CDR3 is TGTGCCAGTAGTAAGGGACTTTACTCACTAGCCAAAAACATTCAGTACTTC. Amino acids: CASSKGLYSLAKNIQYF.